The 3 T cell receptor beta chains given below trace back to one sample, sequenced in a study of T cell responses to AZD1222 COVID-19 vaccine. Here immunoSEQ multiplex PCR was the method, and the copy in TCRdb shows in-frame clones only, minus some. This sample has 150,000 or so clones, with approximately 90% found just once. The sequencing here drew on peripheral blood, taken 28 days after the second dose of the MenACWY control vaccine. Every receptor here comes from an adult who received the MenACWY meningococcal vaccine as a control.

The V call is TRBV2, the J call TRBJ1-1; D ambiguous. CDR3 length: 12 amino acids. V dropped 7 bases and J dropped 3 bases, with 9 bases sitting between them. The germline V gene encodes CDR1 SNHLY and CDR2 FYNNEI. The DNA for the CDR3 is TGTGCCAGCACTGGTGAGGACACTGAAGCTTTCTTT. Protein product: CASTGEDTEAFF. Based on the CDR3 plus reference TRBV2 and TRBJ1-1, the full variable domain is EPEVTQTPSHQVTQMGQEVILRCVPISNHLYFYWYRQILGQKVEFLVSFYNNEISEKSEIFDDQFSVERPDGSNFTLKIRSTKLEDSAMYFCASTGEDTEAFFGQGTRLTVV.

This sequence joins TRBV7-2 and TRBJ2-3, with D unclear. V was clipped by 4 bases and J by 4 bases, with 9 bases between them. Germline V lookup: CDR1 SGHTA, CDR2 FQGNSA. The CDR3 totals 13 residues. DNA for the CDR3: TGTGCCAGCAGCTCACATGGAGCAGATACGCAGTATTTT. Its protein is CASSSHGADTQYF.

This chain connects TRBV19 to TRBJ1-5; D gene uncertain. Germline V gene data show CDR1 as LNHDA and CDR2 as SQIVND (reference sequence). The CDR3 spans 16 residues. Trimming took off 1 base at V and 3 bases at J, with 13 bases between the two ends. CDR3 coding DNA: TGTGCCAGTAGTATAGGCCGCATTTCCACCAATCAGCCCCAGCATTTT. Encoded protein: CASSIGRISTNQPQHF.